The source of this TCR beta chain is a study of blood T cells in healthy people across ages. Alongside a J-beta primer mix, a sample-barcoded 5' primer served in a second PCR lasting about 7 to 11 cycles. TCRdb redid the calling of the 5' RACE reads with MiXCR, one entry per CDR3 protein. The table includes 1.5 million to 1.8 million distinct CDR3 sequences, about 45% detected once. Only a few counts were recorded for this clonotype. The study recruited healthy Caucasian donors from Russia who were aged about 6 to 95. CDR1 is DFQATT and CDR2 is SNEGSKA in the germline V gene (reference sequence). Between the trimmed V and J ends, which lost 3 bases and 4 bases, there was a span of 18 bases. The CDR3 totals 15 residues.

Sequencing was done on a sample of blood. V and J are TRBV20-1 and TRBJ1-2; D is perhaps TRBD1 (6 bases). The sequence came from a woman between 18 and 29 years old in good health. CDR3 DNA: TGCAGTGCTAGCGCAACGGGGGCCCTCCTCTATGGCTACACCTTC. It is translated as CSASATGALLYGYTF.